Listed here are 26 T cell receptor beta chains from one sample, sequenced in a study of blood T cells in healthy people across ages. A sample-barcoded 5' primer and a J-beta primer mix were used in a second PCR of roughly 6 to 11 cycles. Via MiXCR, TCRdb re-called the 5' RACE reads, giving one row per CDR3 protein. The sample contains 1.5 million to 2 million distinct CDR3 sequences, 28% of which appear only once. Sample: blood. These receptor sequences come from a woman aged 25 to 39 in good health.

This clonotype was seen at least ten times. V and J are TRBV9 and TRBJ2-1; the D gene is possibly TRBD2 (5 bases). V lost 2 bases, J lost 5 bases, and 5 bases lay in between. Germline V CDR1 and CDR2: SGDLS, YYNGEE. This CDR3 contains 12 residues. CDR3 sequence (DNA): TGTGCCAGCAGCGTTAGCGACAATGAGCAGTTCTTC. Residues: CASSVSDNEQFF.

At least ten counts were recorded for this clonotype. The chain is built from TRBV7-3 and TRBJ2-1, with 8 bases that match TRBD1. The length of the CDR3 is 15 residues. Trimming at V came to 5 bases and at J to 2 bases, leaving 5 bases not matched to a gene. CDR1 and CDR2 (germline): SGHTA, FQGTGA. The CDR3 DNA is TGTGCCAGCAGCGTCGACAGGGGTACCTACAATGAGCAGTTCTTC. Its protein product is CASSVDRGTYNEQFF.

This clonotype came up a few times. This chain joins TRBV5-1 and TRBJ2-1; D is uncertain. The V gene lost 0 bases and the J gene lost 6 bases, with 10 bases spanning the gap. From germline, CDR1 is SGHRS and CDR2 YFSETQ. This CDR3 is 14 amino acids long. CDR3 DNA: TGCGCCAGCAGCTTGGACTCCACATCCAATGAGCAGTTCTTC. It translates to CASSLDSTSNEQFF.

This clonotype was counted ten times or more. The V and J genes are TRBV12-3 or TRBV12-4 and TRBJ2-5, with D unresolved. Trimming removed 2 bases from V and 5 bases from J, with 12 bases in between. The CDR3 runs to 14 residues. The CDR3 region is CASSLRYSGETQYF. CDR3 nucleotides: TGTGCCAGCAGTTTACGTTACTCCGGGGAGACCCAGTACTTC.

This clonotype was observed many times. J is TRBJ2-5 and V is TRBV5-1; D gene ambiguous. V gave up 4 bases and J gave up 2 bases, with 9 bases separating them. Germline V gives CDR1 SGHRS, CDR2 YFSETQ. The CDR3 is 13 amino acids. Here the CDR3 DNA reads TGCGCCAGCAGCCCCTACGCGCAAGAGACCCAGTACTTC. This sequence encodes CASSPYAQETQYF.

This clonotype has a handful of counts. This chain joins TRBV30 and TRBJ2-7; maybe TRBD2 (5 bases). The end of the DNA fits TRBJ2-5 better, so the J call may be wrong. Germline values: CDR1 GTSNPN, CDR2 SVGIG (reference sequence). The CDR3 is made up of 14 amino acids. The CDR3 reads CAWRRAGFQETQYF. CDR3 bases: TGTGCCTGGAGACGTGCGGGTTTCCAAGAGACCCAGTACTTC.

This clonotype was found a few times. V is TRBV7-6 and J is TRBJ2-7; no definite D call. V lost 5 bases, J lost 3 bases, and 20 bases lay in between. Germline V gene data show CDR1 as SGHVS and CDR2 as FNYEAQ. This CDR3 has 16 amino acids. CDR3 coding DNA: TGTGCCAGCAGCGCCCCGCTGGCTGATAAGGACTACGAGCAGTACTTC. The encoded protein is CASSAPLADKDYEQYF.

This clonotype was counted a few times. The V and J genes are TRBV5-1 and TRBJ1-5, with TRBD1 matching 11 bases. Germline V gene lookup returns CDR1 SGHRS and CDR2 YFSETQ. The junction had 3 bases not matched to a gene; V was cut back by 4 bases and J by 6 bases. This CDR3 spans 14 amino acids. As DNA, the CDR3 is TGCGCCAGCAGCACAGGGACAGGGGGTCAGCCCCAGCATTTT. The encoded protein is CASSTGTGGQPQHF. Drawing the rest from reference TRBV5-1 and TRBJ1-5, the complete variable domain is KAGVTQTPRYLIKTRGQQVTLSCSPISGHRSVSWYQQTPGQGLQFLFEYFSETQRNKGNFPGRFSGRQFSNSRSEMNVSTLELGDSALYLCASSTGTGGQPQHFGDGTRLSIL.

This chain uses TRBV7-6 with TRBJ2-2, with 11 bases fitting TRBD2. The CDR3 is 23 residues long. CDR1 and CDR2 from the germline V gene are SGHVS and FNYEAQ. V trimming: 2 bases; J trimming: 4 bases; junction bases outside the gene matches: 24. The CDR3 here is CASSLKGPGGTSGGRGGTGELFF. The CDR3 DNA reads as TGTGCCAGCAGCTTAAAAGGGCCAGGCGGGACTAGCGGAGGCCGCGGTGGCACCGGGGAGCTGTTTTTT.

This clonotype was seen only a few times. The V call is TRBV4-1, the J call TRBJ1-1, with 10 bases aligning to TRBD1. CDR3 size: 19 residues. Per the germline V gene, CDR1 is MGHRA and CDR2 is YSYEKL. Losses at the gene ends were 0 bases for V and 0 bases for J; bases not matched to a gene: 10. CDR3 coding DNA: TGCGCCAGCAGCCAAGAGACAGGGGGCGGTTATGCAGTGAACACTGAAGCTTTCTTT. Translation gives CASSQETGGGYAVNTEAFF.

V is TRBV12-5 and J is TRBJ2-7; D perhaps matches TRBD1 (6 bases). The CDR3 is 12 residues long. Germline assignment: CDR1 LGHNT and CDR2 FRNRAP. V shed 5 bases and J shed 2 bases, with 7 bases lying between them. The CDR3 is CASGGQTYEQYF. CDR3 DNA sequence: TGTGCTAGTGGTGGACAGACCTACGAGCAGTACTTC.

This clonotype was seen just once. Since a much larger clone is just one base distant, this may be a read error. The chain has TRBV4-1 and TRBJ1-2; possibly TRBD1 for D (5 bases). The CDR3 loop spans 15 amino acids. V was shortened by 3 bases and J by 2 bases, with 13 bases between the two germline ends. Germline V gives CDR1 MGHRA, CDR2 YSYEKL. CDR3 DNA sequence: TGCGCCAGCAGCCACGATAGGCCAGGGAACTATGGCTACACCTTC. As protein: CASSHDRPGNYGYTF.

This chain links TRBV20-1 with TRBJ2-1; no clear D. V lost 0 bases, J lost 0 bases, and 15 bases lay in between. The CDR3 contains 17 residues. Germline V lookup: CDR1 DFQATT, CDR2 SNEGSKA (reference sequence). In DNA, the CDR3 is TGCAGTGCTAGAGATATCGGAGCCCAGCTCTCCTACAATGAGCAGTTCTTC. It encodes CSARDIGAQLSYNEQFF.

This clonotype was seen a few times. The rearrangement joins TRBV7-2 to TRBJ1-2; D might be TRBD1 (5 bases). The germline V gene has CDR1 SGHTA and CDR2 FQGNSA. Trimming left V 8 bases short and J 5 bases short, with 18 bases between. This CDR3 is built from 14 residues. CDR3 coding DNA: TGTGCCAGCGCTGCGGGCCCCGAGGGGTATGGCTACACCTTC. Translating it yields CASAAGPEGYGYTF.

A single count supports this clonotype. The genes are TRBV29-1 and TRBJ1-5, with 7 nucleotides matching TRBD1. V shed 6 bases and J 4 bases; nucleotides not matched to a gene: 6. Germline-derived CDR1 and CDR2 are SQVTM and ANQGSEA. The CDR3 extends over 13 amino acids. CDR3 region: CSVAKDRNQPQHF. CDR3 sequence (DNA): TGCAGCGTCGCCAAGGACAGGAATCAGCCCCAGCATTTT.

The rearrangement uses TRBV7-9 and TRBJ2-5; perhaps TRBD1 as D (6 bases). This CDR3 is built from 14 residues. CDR1 is SEHNR, CDR2 FQNEAQ, per germline (reference sequence). V dropped 3 bases and J dropped 2 bases, with 10 bases sitting between them. The DNA for the CDR3 is TGTGCCAGCAGCTTGTTGCAGGGGCAAGAGACCCAGTACTTC. It yields the protein CASSLLQGQETQYF. Using reference TRBV7-9 and TRBJ2-5 for the parts outside the CDR3, the full variable domain is DTGVSQNPRHKITKRGQNVTFRCDPISEHNRLYWYRQTLGQGPEFLTYFQNEAQLEKSRLLSDRFSAERPKGSFSTLEIQRTEQGDSAMYLCASSLLQGQETQYFGPGTRLLVL.

The rearrangement links TRBV18 to TRBJ2-1, with D perhaps matching TRBD1 (6 bases). Trimming pared 2 bases from V and 15 bases from J, leaving 17 bases between. The germline gives CDR1 KGHSH, CDR2 LQKENI. The CDR3 covers 13 residues. In DNA, the CDR3 is TGTGCCAGCTCACCAGGGGGCCAGGGCATATGGTTCTTC. This translates into CASSPGGQGIWFF.

This clonotype has just a few counts. The chain joins TRBV5-1 to TRBJ2-7; D gene uncertain. This CDR3 spans 14 amino acids. Trimming removed 2 bases from V and 3 bases from J, with 12 bases in between. Per germline, CDR1 SGHRS and CDR2 YFSETQ. The CDR3 nucleotides read TGCGCCAGCAGCTTTGCATCTGGAAACTACGAGCAGTACTTC. Its translation is CASSFASGNYEQYF. The whole variable domain, filled in from reference TRBV5-1 and TRBJ2-7, reads KAGVTQTPRYLIKTRGQQVTLSCSPISGHRSVSWYQQTPGQGLQFLFEYFSETQRNKGNFPGRFSGRQFSNSRSEMNVSTLELGDSALYLCASSFASGNYEQYFGPGTRLTVT.

CDR3: CAWSNSLAGGSEQFF. The CDR3 DNA sequence: TGTGCCTGGAGTAATTCACTAGCGGGGGGTAGTGAGCAGTTCTTC. The rearrangement joins TRBV30 to TRBJ2-1, with 12 bases identical to TRBD2. Germline V gene lookup returns CDR1 GTSNPN and CDR2 SVGIG (reference sequence). After removal of 2 bases from V and 9 bases from J, the junction contained 8 bases not matched to a gene. This CDR3 contains 15 residues.

The sample holds a few counts of this clonotype. The chain combines TRBV15 with TRBJ2-7, with D perhaps matching TRBD2 (5 bases). From germline, CDR1 is LNHNV and CDR2 YYDKDF (reference sequence). The CDR3 runs to 15 residues. V was pared by 1 base and J by 1 base, with 11 bases between. The chain's CDR3 is CATSRVRTGSYEQYF. CDR3 nucleotide sequence: TGTGCCACCAGCAGAGTCAGGACGGGGTCCTACGAGCAGTACTTC.

This clonotype showed up just a few times. V gene TRBV27 combines with J gene TRBJ2-3, with TRBD2 matching over 15 bases. The ends lost 5 bases at V and 4 bases at J; junction bases unmatched: 4. This CDR3 contains 16 residues. CDR1 is MNHEY, CDR2 SMNVEV, per germline (reference sequence). The CDR3 protein is CASSHRTSGRADTQYF. Here the CDR3 DNA reads TGTGCCAGCAGTCACCGGACTAGCGGGAGGGCAGATACGCAGTATTTT.

The genes are TRBV6-1 and TRBJ2-2; D is unresolved. Germline CDR1 and CDR2: MNHNS and SASEGT. The CDR3 runs 16 residues. Trimming left V 7 bases short and J 6 bases short, with 21 bases between. The CDR3 sequence is CASTPSALARPGELFF. CDR3 nucleotides: TGTGCCAGCACCCCATCGGCCTTAGCTAGGCCCGGGGAGCTGTTTTTT.

The chain carries TRBV6-1 and TRBJ1-2; D not certain. The CDR3 totals 13 residues. Looked up from germline, CDR1 is MNHNS and CDR2 is SASEGT. V lost 1 base, J lost 8 bases, and 11 bases lay in between. The CDR3 sequence is CASSEGGSGGYTF. The CDR3 DNA is TGTGCCAGCAGTGAAGGGGGAAGTGGGGGCTACACCTTC.

Points on this clonotype: A much larger clone differs from this one at a single base, so this may be a read error. The rearrangement uses TRBV4-1 and TRBJ2-1; a possible D gene is TRBD1 (5 bases). CDR3 length equals 13 residues. The V gene's germline CDR1 is MGHRA and CDR2 YSYEKL. The CDR3 protein is CASSPGHINEEFF. The CDR3 bases are TGCGCCAGCAGCCCAGGACACATCAATGAGGAGTTCTTC.

This clonotype was counted ten times or more. This sequence joins TRBV5-1 and TRBJ2-1; 9 bases agree with TRBD1. This CDR3 contains 15 residues. Per the germline V gene, CDR1 is SGHRS and CDR2 is YFSETQ. V was pared by 1 base and J by 4 bases, with 3 bases of the junction left unmatched. CDR3 nucleotide sequence: TGCGCCAGCAGCTTGTGGGACAGGGTTTACAATGAGCAGTTCTTC. This codes for CASSLWDRVYNEQFF.

This clonotype appeared a single time. The chain links TRBV7-2 to TRBJ2-3, with a weak D call TRBD2 (5 bases). The CDR3 runs to 14 residues. V gave up 5 bases and J gave up 3 bases, with 12 bases separating them. The germline gives CDR1 SGHTA, CDR2 FQGNSA. The CDR3 loop reads CASSPGSDTDTQYF. The CDR3 nucleotides read TGTGCCAGCAGCCCGGGGTCGGATACAGATACGCAGTATTTT.